A single sample is the source of the 3 T cell receptor beta chains below, sequenced in a study of T cells in Graves' hyperthyroidism and ophthalmopathy. Researchers took RNA transcripts and amplified the TCR beta CDR3 regions from them. Primed by the HTBI set, a first-round RT-PCR was run on the TCR CDR3. TCRdb re-called the multiplex PCR reads through MiXCR, storing one row per CDR3 protein. The sample has 500,000 to 600,000 distinct CDR3 sequences, about half seen once. Sequencing was done on a sample of peripheral blood or thyroid tissue (not recorded which). These receptors came from an adult woman with Graves' disease, either hyperthyroidism or ophthalmopathy (not recorded which).

V is TRBV7-3 and J is TRBJ1-1; D gene unclear. The CDR3 sequence is 16 residues long. The V gene lost 3 bases and the J gene lost 1 base, with 15 bases spanning the gap. From germline, CDR1 is SGHTA and CDR2 FQGTGA. The CDR3 here is CASSFVRLAENTEAFF. CDR3 bases: TGTGCCAGCAGCTTCGTGCGGCTAGCGGAGAACACTGAAGCTTTCTTT.

This clonotype was found many times. The rearrangement uses TRBV13 and TRBJ1-2; D is uncertain. Germline CDR1 reads PRHDT; CDR2 reads FYEKMQ (reference sequence). V shed 5 bases and J shed 6 bases, with 25 bases lying between them. The CDR3 totals 17 residues. The CDR3 region has the DNA TGTGCCAGCAGCCCCATAGCCCAATCAAGGTTCGGTGATGGCTACACCTTC. This codes for CASSPIAQSRFGDGYTF.

A word on this clonotype: A much larger clone lies one base from this, so it may be a read error. CDR3 region: CASSLEGAADTQYF. For the CDR3, the DNA is TGTGCCAGCAGCTTAGAGGGAGCCGCAGATACGCAGTATTTT. The chain recombines TRBV7-2 with TRBJ2-3, with TRBD2 as a possible D gene (5 bases). Trimming removed 1 base at V and 4 bases at J, with 9 bases between. The CDR3 totals 14 residues. Per germline, CDR1 SGHTA and CDR2 FQGNSA.